Given below is one T cell receptor beta chain in context. Its antigen is unknown. 60 Vbeta and 13 Jbeta primers were used in PCR. TCRdb's table, derived via immunoSEQ multiplex PCR, lists solely in-frame clones and lacks some. In all, the sample yields around 100,000 clones. These data originate in a study of cytomegalovirus exposure and HLA in healthy donors. General study results and limits: CMV antigen specificity of three CMV-associated chains was confirmed in vitro. Most TCR sequences were seen very rarely across donors, but some public TCRs occurred in many.

This CDR3 contains 13 residues. V was pared by 5 bases and J by 3 bases, with 2 bases of the junction left unmatched. Germline loops: CDR1 SEHNR, CDR2 FQNEAQ (reference sequence). The origin of this receptor is a man aged 45-60 years in good health and CMV-seronegative. The sequenced sample consisted of PBMCs. The chain recombines TRBV7-9 with TRBJ1-1, with 8 bases matching TRBD1. CDR3: CASSEQGDTEAFF. CDR3 DNA sequence: TGTGCCAGCAGCGAACAGGGGGACACTGAAGCTTTCTTT.